The 25 T cell receptor beta chains listed next were all sequenced from one sample in a study of T-cell reconstitution after alpha-beta-depleted transplantation in children. Unique molecular identifiers were incorporated into the prepared TCRbeta library. MiXCR, applied by TCRdb to the PCR reads, yields one record per CDR3 protein. This sample has 200,000 to 250,000 distinct CDR3 sequences, with around 7.5% found just once. The sample consisted of PBMCs, mostly from graft donor cells, taken 180 days after TCRalphabeta/CD19-depleted stem cell transplant. All receptors come from a male patient aged 5 to 17 who had a stem cell transplant for acute lymphoblastic leukemia, so the T cells may come from the graft donor.

This clonotype was seen ten or more times. The chain is built from TRBV28 and TRBJ2-7, with a possible D match to TRBD2 (5 bases). Germline CDR1 MDHEN, CDR2 SYDVKM. This CDR3 spans 15 amino acids. V was clipped by 5 bases and J by 3 bases, with 17 bases between them. The CDR3 sequence: CASSTAGGGNYEQYF. Written as DNA, the CDR3 is TGTGCCAGCAGTACCGCAGGAGGCGGAAACTACGAGCAGTACTTC. Based on the CDR3 plus reference TRBV28 and TRBJ2-7, the full variable domain is DVKVTQSSRYLVKRTGEKVFLECVQDMDHENMFWYRQDPGLGLRLIYFSYDVKMKEKGDIPEGYSVSREKKERFSLILESASTNQTSMYLCASSTAGGGNYEQYFGPGTRLTVT.

This clonotype was observed at least ten times. The chain is built from TRBV29-1 and TRBJ2-1, with TRBD1 matching over 7 bases. Germline values: CDR1 SQVTM, CDR2 ANQGSEA. This CDR3 has 16 amino acids. Unmatched junction bases numbered 12, after V lost 7 bases and J lost 0 bases. CDR3 DNA: TGCAGCGCCGGGACAGCGCGATCAAGCTCCTACAATGAGCAGTTCTTC. Translating it yields CSAGTARSSSYNEQFF.

This clonotype was seen many times. This chain uses TRBV12-3 or TRBV12-4 with TRBJ1-3; the D is unclear. The CDR3 consists of 14 residues. Trimming took 6 bases from V and 0 from J, leaving 9 bases between them. This CDR3 reads CASSLRVSGNTIYF. CDR3 nucleotides: TGTGCCAGCAGCCTTAGGGTCTCTGGAAACACCATATATTTT.

The rearrangement joins TRBV11-2 to TRBJ2-1; 9 positions match TRBD2. The trim removed 3 bases at V and 5 bases at J, leaving 2 bases unmatched. The CDR3 is 14 amino acids. Germline assignment: CDR1 SGHAT and CDR2 FQNNGV. CDR3 in DNA: TGTGCCAGCAGCTTTGGACTAGCGAACAATGAGCAGTTCTTC. Protein sequence: CASSFGLANNEQFF.

This clonotype was counted many times. The chain couples TRBV27 to TRBJ1-6; possible D gene TRBD1, 5 bases. CDR3 length: 14 residues. Germline lookup yields CDR1 MNHEY and CDR2 SMNVEV (reference sequence). V was cut by 5 bases and J by 9 bases, with 14 bases left in between. CDR3 residues: CASSTSQGGSPLHF. CDR3 nucleotides: TGTGCCAGCAGTACGAGTCAGGGAGGTTCACCCCTCCACTTT.

This clonotype was found many times. This rearrangement joins TRBV28 to TRBJ2-1; D uncertain. The CDR3 runs 16 residues. Trimming stripped 7 bases from V and 3 bases from J, with 19 bases between. Germline assignment: CDR1 MDHEN and CDR2 SYDVKM. The CDR3 is CASTLTGLDLYNEQFF. The CDR3 DNA sequence: TGTGCCAGCACCCTAACCGGTCTGGACCTCTACAATGAGCAGTTCTTC.

This clonotype was counted ten times or more. V and J are TRBV7-9 and TRBJ2-1; TRBD2 agrees at 13 bases. The V gene end was trimmed by 5 bases and the J gene end by 7 bases; junction bases not matched to a gene: 14. Per the germline V gene, CDR1 is SEHNR and CDR2 is FQNEAQ (reference sequence). The length of the CDR3 is 18 residues. CDR3 DNA sequence: TGTGCCAGCAGCCTACTAGATAGGACTAGCGGGAGAAGGAATGAGCAGTTCTTC. Translation gives CASSLLDRTSGRRNEQFF. The full variable domain, completed using reference TRBV7-9 and TRBJ2-1, is DTGVSQNPRHKITKRGQNVTFRCDPISEHNRLYWYRQTLGQGPEFLTYFQNEAQLEKSRLLSDRFSAERPKGSFSTLEIQRTEQGDSAMYLCASSLLDRTSGRRNEQFFGPGTRLTVL.

There are many counts of this clonotype. This chain connects TRBV21-1 to TRBJ2-3; the listed D gene, TRBD2, was not tested against the DNA. TRBV21-1 corresponds to a pseudogene. CDR3 size: 17 residues. CDR3 residues: CASSKDSLHQCPDTQYF. CDR3 nucleotides: TGTGCCAGCAGCAAAGACTCCCTCCACCAGTGCCCAGATACGCAGTATTTT.

Many counts were recorded for this clonotype. CDR3 DNA: TGTGCCAGCAGTCAGAGCTTTAACTACGAGCAGTACTTC. Amino acid sequence: CASSQSFNYEQYF. V usage is TRBV27 and J usage is TRBJ2-7; D ambiguous. Trimming took off 5 bases at V and 3 bases at J, with 11 bases between the two ends. The V gene's germline CDR1 is MNHEY and CDR2 SMNVEV (reference sequence). The CDR3 spans 13 residues.

This clonotype was recorded at least ten times. The V and J genes are TRBV21-1 and TRBJ1-5; the table's D call, TRBD1, has no DNA check behind it. TRBV21-1 is given as a pseudogene. The CDR3 sequence is 16 residues long. This CDR3 is CASSNRTGDSNQPQHF. The CDR3 bases are TGTGCCAGCAGCAACCGGACAGGTGATAGCAATCAGCCCCAGCATTTT.

At least ten counts were recorded for this clonotype. This rearrangement joins TRBV28 to TRBJ1-2; TRBD1 might be the D (6 bases). The CDR3 consists of 15 residues. Germline V gene sequence: CDR1 MDHEN, CDR2 SYDVKM. V lost 7 bases, J lost 1 base, and 16 bases lay in between. CDR3 residues: CASNGGQNFNYGYTF. CDR3 DNA: TGTGCCAGCAACGGAGGACAGAACTTTAACTATGGCTACACCTTC.

This clonotype occurred many times. This sequence joins TRBV4-2 and TRBJ2-1; the D is unclear. The V end lost 1 base, the J end lost 10 bases, and 14 bases lay between the germline ends. The CDR3 has 14 amino acids. CDR1 and CDR2 (germline): LGHNA, YNFKEQ. The CDR3 bases are TGTGCCAGCAGCCAAGGTACGAAGATTCAAGAGCAGTTCTTC. Residues: CASSQGTKIQEQFF.

In this sample, this clonotype turned up many times. This chain joins TRBV4-3 and TRBJ1-1; 9 bases fit TRBD1. The germline gives CDR1 LGHNA, CDR2 YSLEER. Trimming removed 8 bases from V and 4 bases from J; junction bases left unmatched: 17. This CDR3 comprises 17 residues. CDR3 DNA: TGCGCCAGCGGTACCGGGACAGGGCTAGGGGGGGGCACTGAAGCTTTCTTT. Translated, it gives CASGTGTGLGGGTEAFF.

This clonotype was found a few times. The V and J genes are TRBV6-2 or TRBV6-3 and TRBJ2-7; the D gene is possibly TRBD2 (5 bases). Per the germline V gene, CDR1 is MNHEY and CDR2 is SVGEGT. V lost 0 bases to trimming and J lost 3 bases, with 9 bases between them. The CDR3 sequence is 14 residues long. The CDR3 protein is CASSYSAGFYEQYF. CDR3 sequence (DNA): TGTGCCAGCAGTTACTCGGCGGGTTTCTACGAGCAGTACTTC.

There are a few counts of this clonotype. V usage is TRBV6-1 and J usage is TRBJ2-1, with D maybe TRBD2 (7 bases). V dropped 6 bases and J dropped 0 bases, with 15 bases sitting between them. The CDR3 runs to 16 residues. CDR1 is MNHNS and CDR2 is SASEGT in the germline V gene. This CDR3 is CASRIGLGGSYNEQFF. The DNA for the CDR3 is TGTGCCAGCAGGATAGGACTAGGGGGCTCCTACAATGAGCAGTTCTTC.

This clonotype showed up many times. A much larger clone is a single base away; this may be a read error. The chain links TRBV6-2 or TRBV6-3 to TRBJ2-2; D is ambiguous. This CDR3 contains 12 residues. V lost 7 bases and J 2 bases, leaving 5 bases between the germline ends. In germline, CDR1 is MNHEY, CDR2 SVGEGT. The CDR3 bases are TGTGCCAGCAATCCCAACACCGGGGAGCTGTTTTTT. Translated, it gives CASNPNTGELFF.

This clonotype was seen ten or more times. This chain uses TRBV28 with TRBJ2-2, with 8 bases lining up with TRBD2. Germline V gene lookup returns CDR1 MDHEN and CDR2 SYDVKM. CDR3 length equals 14 residues. Trimming cost V 2 bases and J 9 bases; bases outside gene matches: 5. Here the CDR3 reads CASSLAGGKRELFF. CDR3 nucleotide sequence: TGTGCCAGCAGTTTAGCGGGAGGCAAGAGGGAGCTGTTTTTT.

This clonotype showed up many times. The chain is built from TRBV7-7 and TRBJ2-3; possibly TRBD1 for D (5 bases). Germline lookup yields CDR1 SSHAT and CDR2 FNYEAQ (reference sequence). The V end lost 3 bases, the J end lost 5 bases, and 9 bases lay between the germline ends. This CDR3 has 13 amino acids. CDR3 in amino acids: CASSLGLGDTQYF. DNA of the CDR3: TGTGCCAGCAGCTTGGGGCTGGGAGATACGCAGTATTTT.

Worth noting for this clonotype: A read error is possible here, since a much larger clone lies one base away. V usage is TRBV9 and J usage is TRBJ2-2; the match to TRBD2 covers 10 bases. The CDR3 sequence is 15 residues long. Germline V gene data show CDR1 as SGDLS and CDR2 as YYNGEE. In nucleotides, the CDR3 is TGTGTCAGCAGCGTTACAGGACTAGCGGCAAGGGAGCTGTTTTTT. Its protein product is CVSSVTGLAARELFF.

Ten or more counts support this clonotype. This chain links TRBV27 with TRBJ1-5; D perhaps matches TRBD1 (5 bases). Trimming removed 3 bases at V and 5 bases at J, with 8 bases between. Germline V gives CDR1 MNHEY, CDR2 SMNVEV (reference sequence). The CDR3 sequence is 13 residues long. The CDR3 spells CASSFGGDQPQHF. As DNA, the CDR3 is TGTGCCAGCAGTTTTGGGGGTGATCAGCCCCAGCATTTT.

Many counts were recorded for this clonotype. CDR3 in DNA: TGTGCCAGCAGTTGGGACAGGGGGGCGACAGATACGCAGTATTTT. It encodes CASSWDRGATDTQYF. The V gene is TRBV27, the J gene TRBJ2-3; 11 nucleotides line up with TRBD1. From germline, CDR1 is MNHEY and CDR2 SMNVEV (reference sequence). The CDR3 extends over 15 amino acids. V lost 4 bases to trimming and J lost 3 bases; unmatched junction nucleotides: 3.

This clonotype was seen a handful of times. The chain employs TRBV19 and TRBJ1-4; a possible D gene is TRBD1 (6 bases). The V gene lost 8 bases and the J gene lost 0 bases, with 16 bases spanning the gap. The CDR3 runs to 16 residues. In germline, CDR1 is LNHDA, CDR2 SQIVND (reference sequence). Here the CDR3 DNA reads TGTGCCAGTCATCCCACCGGGGGCGCAACTAATGAAAAACTGTTTTTT. It encodes CASHPTGGATNEKLFF.

This clonotype was detected many times. The CDR3, as DNA: TGTGCCAGCAGCAAGACCCTCGGCAAGGGGAACACTGAAGCTTTCTTT. As protein: CASSKTLGKGNTEAFF. This sequence joins TRBV3-1 and TRBJ1-1; D remains unclear. CDR3 length: 16 amino acids. The germline V gene encodes CDR1 LGHDT and CDR2 YNNKEL (reference sequence). V lost 5 bases and J 1 base, leaving 17 bases between the germline ends.

This clonotype was detected ten times or more. This chain connects TRBV21-1 to TRBJ1-2. TRBV21-1 is annotated as a pseudogene. CDR3 length equals 14 residues. The CDR3 reads CASSNAGKNYGYTF. In DNA, the CDR3 is TGTGCCAGCAGCAATGCGGGGAAGAACTATGGCTACACCTTC.

This clonotype was seen many times. The genes are TRBV10-3 and TRBJ1-6, with 9 bases matching TRBD1. Trimming took 7 bases from V and 7 from J; bases not matched to a gene: 11. CDR3 length equals 16 residues. Germline V gives CDR1 ENHRY, CDR2 SYGVKD. The DNA of the CDR3 is TGTGCCATCAACAGGGGGCGTTTAAATTGGAATTCACCCCTCCACTTT. Residues: CAINRGRLNWNSPLHF.